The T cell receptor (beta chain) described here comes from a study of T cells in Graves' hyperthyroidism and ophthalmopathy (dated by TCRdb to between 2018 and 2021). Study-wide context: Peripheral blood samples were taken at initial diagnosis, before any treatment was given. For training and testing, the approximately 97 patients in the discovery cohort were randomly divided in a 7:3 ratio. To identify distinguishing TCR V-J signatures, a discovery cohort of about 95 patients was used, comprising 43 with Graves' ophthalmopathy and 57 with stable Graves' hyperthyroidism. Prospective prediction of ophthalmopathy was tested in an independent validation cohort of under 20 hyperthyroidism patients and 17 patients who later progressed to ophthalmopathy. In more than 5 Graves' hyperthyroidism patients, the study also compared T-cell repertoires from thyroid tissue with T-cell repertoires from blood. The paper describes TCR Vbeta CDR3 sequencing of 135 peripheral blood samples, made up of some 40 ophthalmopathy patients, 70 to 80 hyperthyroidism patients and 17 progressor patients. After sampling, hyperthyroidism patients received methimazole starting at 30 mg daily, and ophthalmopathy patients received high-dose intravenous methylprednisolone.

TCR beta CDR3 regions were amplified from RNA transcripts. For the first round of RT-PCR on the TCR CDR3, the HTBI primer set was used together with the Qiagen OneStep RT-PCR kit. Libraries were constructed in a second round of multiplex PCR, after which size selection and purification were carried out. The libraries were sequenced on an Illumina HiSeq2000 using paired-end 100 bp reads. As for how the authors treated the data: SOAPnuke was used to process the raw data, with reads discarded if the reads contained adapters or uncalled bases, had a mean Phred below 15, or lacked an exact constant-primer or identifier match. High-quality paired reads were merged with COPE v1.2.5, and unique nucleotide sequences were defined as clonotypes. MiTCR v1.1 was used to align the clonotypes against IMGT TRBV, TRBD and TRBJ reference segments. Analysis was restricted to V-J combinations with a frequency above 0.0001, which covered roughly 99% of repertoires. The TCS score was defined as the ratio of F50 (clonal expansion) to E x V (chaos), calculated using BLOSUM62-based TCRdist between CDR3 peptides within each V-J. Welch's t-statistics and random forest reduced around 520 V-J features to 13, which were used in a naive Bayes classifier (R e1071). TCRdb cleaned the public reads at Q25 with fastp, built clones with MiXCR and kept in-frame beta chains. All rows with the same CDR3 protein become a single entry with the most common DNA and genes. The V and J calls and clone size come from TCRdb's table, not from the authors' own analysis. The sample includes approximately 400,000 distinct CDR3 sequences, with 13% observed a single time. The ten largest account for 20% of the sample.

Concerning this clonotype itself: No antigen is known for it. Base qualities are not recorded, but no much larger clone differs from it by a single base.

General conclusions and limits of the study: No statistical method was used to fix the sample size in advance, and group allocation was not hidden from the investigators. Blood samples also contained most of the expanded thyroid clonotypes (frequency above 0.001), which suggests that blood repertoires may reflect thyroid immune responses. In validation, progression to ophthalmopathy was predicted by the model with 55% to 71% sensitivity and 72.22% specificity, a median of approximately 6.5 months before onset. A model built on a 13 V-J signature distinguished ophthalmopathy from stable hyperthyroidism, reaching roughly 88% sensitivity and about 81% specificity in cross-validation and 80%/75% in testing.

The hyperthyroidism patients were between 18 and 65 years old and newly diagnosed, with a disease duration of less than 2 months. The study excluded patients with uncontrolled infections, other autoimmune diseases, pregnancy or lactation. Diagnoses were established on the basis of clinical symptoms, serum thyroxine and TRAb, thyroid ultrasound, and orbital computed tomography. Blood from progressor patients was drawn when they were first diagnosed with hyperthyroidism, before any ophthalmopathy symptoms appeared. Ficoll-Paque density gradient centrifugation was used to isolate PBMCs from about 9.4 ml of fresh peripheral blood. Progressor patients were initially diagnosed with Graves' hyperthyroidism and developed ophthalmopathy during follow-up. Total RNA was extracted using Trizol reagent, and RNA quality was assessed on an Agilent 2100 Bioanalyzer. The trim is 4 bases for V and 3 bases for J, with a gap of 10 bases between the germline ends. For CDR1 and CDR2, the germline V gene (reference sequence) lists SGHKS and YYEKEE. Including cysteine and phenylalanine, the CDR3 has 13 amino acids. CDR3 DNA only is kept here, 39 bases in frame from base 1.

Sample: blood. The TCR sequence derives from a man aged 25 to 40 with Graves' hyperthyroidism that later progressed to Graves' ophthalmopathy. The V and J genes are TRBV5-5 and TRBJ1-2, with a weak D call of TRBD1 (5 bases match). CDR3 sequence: CASSPVGDYGYTF. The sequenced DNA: TGTGCCAGCAGCCCTGTGGGGGACTATGGCTACACCTTC.